The next 15 T cell receptor beta chains were all read from a single sample in a study of blood T cell repertoires in COVID-19. Sequenced by immunoSEQ multiplex PCR; TCRdb stores in-frame clones only, minus some. This sample has 170,000 or so clones, with approximately 81% found just once. Sequenced sample: peripheral blood. The receptors stem from a man between 18 and 29 years old with active or convalescent COVID-19.

The gene calls are TRBV14 and TRBJ2-7; D perhaps matches TRBD2 (6 bases). V lost 1 base to trimming and J lost 1 base, with 11 bases between them. Germline lookup yields CDR1 SGHDN and CDR2 FVKESK. CDR3 length equals 15 residues. The CDR3 here is CASSQVGRESYEQYF. CDR3 sequence (DNA): TGTGCCAGCAGCCAAGTTGGTCGGGAGTCCTACGAGCAGTACTTC.

The chain couples TRBV6-5 to TRBJ2-5; 7 bases agree with TRBD2. CDR1 is MNHEY, CDR2 SVGAGI, per germline. This CDR3 has 15 residues. J was trimmed by 1 base and V by 6 bases; bases with no gene match: 8. The CDR3 protein is CASSSGRGFQETQYF. The DNA of the CDR3 is TGTGCCAGCAGCTCTGGGCGGGGGTTCCAAGAGACCCAGTACTTC.

This chain joins TRBV5-1 and TRBJ2-3; 7 bases fit TRBD2. The J segment lost 4 bases and the V segment lost 0 bases, leaving 8 bases of the junction unmatched. The CDR3 runs 16 residues. CDR1 is SGHRS and CDR2 is YFSETQ in the germline V gene. The CDR3: CASSLAKGRASDTQYF. The DNA of the CDR3 is TGCGCCAGCAGCTTGGCCAAAGGGAGGGCATCAGATACGCAGTATTTT.

The CDR3 protein is CASSHRTGGIDEQYF. CDR3 DNA: TGTGCCAGCAGCCATAGGACAGGGGGGATCGACGAGCAGTACTTC. The genes are TRBV4-2 and TRBJ2-7; 10 bases map to TRBD1. This CDR3 is 15 amino acids long. Looked up from germline, CDR1 is LGHNA and CDR2 is YNFKEQ. V lost 3 bases and J lost 5; bases outside the gene matches: 7.

This clone was observed a few times. This chain uses TRBV5-1 with TRBJ1-6; D is possibly TRBD1 (6 bases). The germline gives CDR1 SGHRS, CDR2 YFSETQ. V gave up 4 bases and J gave up 5 bases, with 10 bases separating them. There are 14 residues in the CDR3. The CDR3: CASSVDRNNSPLHF. DNA for the CDR3: TGCGCCAGCAGCGTTGACAGGAATAATTCACCCCTCCACTTT.

This clone was seen a few times. The V and J genes are TRBV10-1 and TRBJ2-1; 11 bases map to TRBD2. CDR1 and CDR2 (germline): WNHNN, SYGVQD (reference sequence). The CDR3 runs 14 residues. The junction had 7 bases not matched to a gene; V was cut back by 8 bases and J by 7 bases. Here the CDR3 reads CASYFSGRANEQFF. Here the CDR3 DNA reads TGCGCCAGCTACTTTAGCGGGAGGGCTAATGAGCAGTTCTTC.

The chain uses TRBV6-6 and TRBJ2-7, with TRBD1 identical over 8 bases. The trim removed 6 bases at V and 2 bases at J, leaving 3 bases unmatched. Germline V gene data show CDR1 as MNHNY and CDR2 as SVGAGI (reference sequence). There are 13 residues in the CDR3. In DNA form, the CDR3 reads TGTGCCAGCAGACAGGACAGGGCCTACGAGCAGTACTTC. Translation: CASRQDRAYEQYF.

In its sample, this clone was seen many times. This CDR3 is missing its conserved last phenylalanine or tryptophan, likely due to a read error. Because the CDR3's place on the DNA is in doubt, the DNA is left out and the CDR3 is given as listed by TCRdb. The chain links TRBV6-2 or TRBV6-3 to TRBJ2-7; TRBD1, the table's D call, was not compared with the DNA. The CDR3 is 12 amino acids in total, end residues counted. CDR1 MNHEY and CDR2 SVGEGT come from the germline V gene. The CDR3 sequence is CASSLTVDRQTL.

The chain is built from TRBV5-1 and TRBJ2-3; maybe TRBD2 (6 bases). V lost 2 bases and J 6 bases, leaving 10 bases between the germline ends. Germline V gene sequence: CDR1 SGHRS, CDR2 YFSETQ. This CDR3 has 13 amino acids. In DNA form, the CDR3 reads TGCGCCAGCAGCTTCGGAGGGAGCGATACGCAGTATTTT. Protein product: CASSFGGSDTQYF.

The rearrangement uses TRBV2 and TRBJ2-2; TRBD2 agrees at 10 bases. CDR1 is SNHLY, CDR2 FYNNEI, per germline. J was trimmed by 6 bases and V by 3 bases; bases with no gene match: 7. The CDR3 has 16 residues. The CDR3 DNA is TGTGCCAGCAGTGAGCTAGCGGGAGTCACTTCCGGGGAGCTGTTTTTT. It specifies CASSELAGVTSGELFF.

This clone was observed a single time. The chain links TRBV24-1 to TRBJ1-1; 10 nucleotides align to TRBD1. This CDR3 contains 16 residues. V was pared by 4 bases and J by 3 bases, with 7 bases of the junction left unmatched. Germline CDR1 is KGHDR and CDR2 is SFDVKD. This CDR3 reads CATSDSTGGPHTEAFF. The CDR3 nucleotides are TGTGCCACCAGTGACTCGACAGGGGGCCCCCACACTGAAGCTTTCTTT.

This chain connects TRBV7-9 to TRBJ2-1, with 11 nucleotides matching TRBD2. Germline V lookup: CDR1 SEHNR, CDR2 FQNEAQ (reference sequence). The CDR3 runs 16 residues. V dropped 3 bases and J dropped 10; count of bases not matched to a gene: 11. The CDR3 here is CASSFGPGLAVHEQFF. The CDR3 bases are TGTGCCAGCAGCTTTGGGCCGGGACTAGCGGTACACGAGCAGTTCTTC.

Details on this clone: The same CDR3 is also encoded by other DNA sequences in this sample. The chain combines TRBV10-3 with TRBJ1-5, with D perhaps TRBD1 (5 bases). Trimming took off 0 bases at V and 4 bases at J, with 10 bases between the two ends. Germline V gives CDR1 ENHRY, CDR2 SYGVKD. The CDR3 consists of 15 residues. This CDR3 reads CAISESSDSNQPQHF. In DNA, the CDR3 is TGTGCCATCAGTGAGTCGTCTGACAGTAATCAGCCCCAGCATTTT.

The chain combines TRBV19 with TRBJ2-1, with 14 bases that match TRBD2. CDR3 length equals 15 residues. The germline CDR1 and CDR2 sequences are LNHDA and SQIVND (reference sequence). V lost 7 bases, J lost 4 bases, and 3 bases stayed unmatched. The CDR3 region is CASTGTSGGYNEQFF. The DNA for the CDR3 is TGTGCCAGTACCGGGACTAGCGGGGGTTACAATGAGCAGTTCTTC.

The chain carries TRBV5-1 and TRBJ2-2; 11 positions agree with TRBD2. The V gene's germline CDR1 is SGHRS and CDR2 YFSETQ. The CDR3 covers 16 residues. With V trimmed by 4 bases and J by 3 bases, 5 bases remained unmatched. This chain's CDR3 is CASSHSGREDTGELFF. DNA for the CDR3: TGCGCCAGCAGCCATAGCGGGAGGGAGGACACCGGGGAGCTGTTTTTT.